This is a list of T cell receptor beta chains from one sample in a study of T-cell reconstitution after alpha-beta-depleted transplantation in children. TCRdb re-derived calls from the PCR reads in MiXCR, one entry per CDR3 protein. This table holds almost 250,000 distinct CDR3 sequences, more than 20% found once. Sequences were derived from PBMCs, sampled before TCRalphabeta/CD19-depleted stem cell transplant. The receptors derive from a girl aged 2 to 9 with Fanconi anemia, due to receive a stem cell transplant. CDR3s include the opening cysteine and the closing phenylalanine or tryptophan. A D gene is named only where the DNA matches it firmly. Rows may omit the clone size; those that give it use once, few, many or a size class.

size | J | V | D | DNA | CDR3
many | TRBJ2-1 | TRBV12-3/TRBV12-4 | TRBD2 | TGTGCCAGCCCCAGCGGGGGGCCCGGAAATGAGCAGTTCTTC | CASPSGGPGNEQFF
once | TRBJ2-7 | TRBV10-3 | . | TGTGCCATCAGTGAGGCGGCCTACGAGCAGTACTTC | CAISEAAYEQYF
. | TRBJ2-1 | TRBV20-1 | TRBD2 | TGCAGTGCTAACTCCGGCACTAGCGGGACCTTATCCTACAATGAGCAGTTCTTC | CSANSGTSGTLSYNEQFF
. | TRBJ2-7 | TRBV7-7 | . | TGTGCCAGCAGCTTAGTTCACACGGTGGGAGATGGGTCCTACGAGCAGTACTTC | CASSLVHTVGDGSYEQYF
few | TRBJ2-3 | TRBV12-3/TRBV12-4 | TRBD2 | TGTGCCAGCACCTTAGGGCGTGCAGCGGGGTGGAGCACAGATACGCAGTATTTT | CASTLGRAAGWSTDTQYF
. | TRBJ2-7 | TRBV20-1 | . | TGCAGTGCTAGAGATGGCACAGACTACGAGCAGTACTTC | CSARDGTDYEQYF
many | TRBJ2-5 | TRBV20-1 | . | TGCAGTGCTTGGACCCAGAGGGGGACCCAGTACTTC | CSAWTQRGTQYF
. | TRBJ1-1 | TRBV11-2 | . | TGTGCCAGCAGCACACTACAGGGACGAACTGAAGCTTTCTTT | CASSTLQGRTEAFF
. | TRBJ1-6 | TRBV20-1 | TRBD1 | TGCAGTGCAAACGGACAGGGGGCAGCCCTCCACTTT | CSANGQGAALHF
. | TRBJ1-2 | TRBV29-1 | . | TGCAGCGTGGGGACCGGTGGCTACACCTTC | CSVGTGGYTF
. | TRBJ2-7 | TRBV4-2 | . | TGTGCCAGCAGCCAAGCAGAAGGACCGTTCTACGAGCAGTACTTC | CASSQAEGPFYEQYF